This T cell receptor beta chain emerged from a study of T cells in Graves' hyperthyroidism and ophthalmopathy. Amplified TCR beta CDR3 regions came from RNA transcripts. With the HTBI primer set, the TCR CDR3 went through a first round of RT-PCR. One entry per CDR3 protein results from TCRdb running MiXCR on the multiplex PCR reads. The sample includes about 210,000 distinct CDR3 sequences, 17% seen only once; the top ten take approximately 46%. The study excluded patients with uncontrolled infection, other autoimmune disease, pregnancy or lactation. Orbital computed tomography and thyroid ultrasound, together with serum TRAb and thyroxine and clinical symptoms, were used for diagnoses. This clonotype was picked up a small number of times. Antigen: not known. Study observations and caveats: The blood repertoire included most of the expanded thyroid clonotypes above 0.001.

This receptor was identified in a man aged 45 to 65 with Graves' hyperthyroidism. The specimen was blood.

In DNA form, the CDR3 reads TGTGCCAGCAGCCAACAACAGGGCACAGATACGCAGTATTTT. Residues: CASSQQQGTDTQYF. The chain combines TRBV14 with TRBJ2-3; maybe TRBD1 (5 bases). Trimming shortened V by 2 bases and J by 1 base, and 7 bases separated the two germline ends. CDR1 is SGHDN and CDR2 is FVKESK in the germline V gene. This CDR3 has 14 residues.